These 8 T cell receptor beta chains were sequenced from one sample in a study of CD8 T cells in ankylosing spondylitis. A single record per CDR3 protein comes from TCRdb applying MiXCR to the 5' RACE reads. This table has fewer than 350,000 distinct CDR3 sequences, around 10% appearing once. Sequencing was carried out using blood, either unsorted or a sorted T cell fraction (not recorded which). The receptors stem from a female donor with ankylosing spondylitis or in good health (not recorded which).

This clonotype was detected ten times or more. CDR3 DNA: TGTGCCAGCAGCTTAGTAGGGGGCCGTCAGCCCCAGCATTTT. It codes for CASSLVGGRQPQHF. The chain couples TRBV7-2 to TRBJ1-5; 7 nucleotides line up with TRBD1. V shed 1 base and J 6 bases; nucleotides not matched to a gene: 3. CDR1 is SGHTA and CDR2 is FQGNSA in the germline V gene. The CDR3 sequence is 14 residues long.

This clonotype was seen repeatedly, ten times or more. The V gene is TRBV5-1, the J gene TRBJ2-5, with D maybe TRBD1 (5 bases). Germline V lookup: CDR1 SGHRS, CDR2 YFSETQ. V was trimmed by 5 bases and J by 0 bases, leaving 11 bases between them. This CDR3 comprises 14 residues. DNA of the CDR3: TGCGCCAGCAGAAACACAGGATACCAAGAGACCCAGTACTTC. Encoded protein: CASRNTGYQETQYF.

This clonotype came up many times. The J gene is TRBJ1-2, the V gene TRBV20-1; D is undetermined. CDR1 is DFQATT and CDR2 is SNEGSKA in the germline V gene (reference sequence). The CDR3 totals 14 residues. Trimming left V 3 bases short and J 6 bases short, with 17 bases between. CDR3 protein: CSARPKMGGNGYTF. DNA for the CDR3: TGCAGTGCTAGGCCTAAGATGGGTGGAAATGGCTACACCTTC.

The sample holds many counts of this clonotype. The rearrangement joins TRBV28 to TRBJ1-2; D unclear. V lost 8 bases and J lost 1, with 5 bases in between. The germline V gene has CDR1 MDHEN and CDR2 SYDVKM. CDR3 size: 11 residues. The CDR3 bases are TGTGCCAGCGGGTATAACTATGGCTACACCTTC. Its translation is CASGYNYGYTF.

This clonotype came up many times. V and J are TRBV29-1 and TRBJ2-7, with D perhaps TRBD2 (5 bases). V lost 4 bases and J lost 2, with 9 bases in between. From germline, CDR1 is SQVTM and CDR2 ANQGSEA. The CDR3 contains 12 residues. CDR3 region: CSVVRETYEQYF. Written as DNA, the CDR3 is TGCAGCGTTGTTCGGGAAACCTACGAGCAGTACTTC.

This clonotype showed up many times. The CDR3: CASSLDFDSYYGYTF. The CDR3 nucleotides read TGCGCCAGCAGCTTGGATTTTGACAGCTACTATGGCTACACCTTC. J is TRBJ1-2 and V is TRBV5-1; D is possibly TRBD1 (5 bases). The germline V gene has CDR1 SGHRS and CDR2 YFSETQ. The length of the CDR3 is 15 residues. The V end was cut by 0 bases, the J end by 3 bases, with 12 bases between.

The CDR3 DNA follows: TGTGCCAGCAGTTGGGGACAGGCGCGGGGCTACACCTTC. Translating gives CASSWGQARGYTF. The chain combines TRBV12-3 or TRBV12-4 with TRBJ1-2; 8 bases fit TRBD1. This CDR3 is 13 amino acids long. The V gene end was trimmed by 4 bases and the J gene end by 8 bases; junction bases not matched to a gene: 6.

This clonotype appeared a single time. The chain is built from TRBV5-5 and TRBJ1-6; tentative D call: TRBD1 (6 bases). This CDR3 is 17 amino acids long. Germline V gives CDR1 SGHKS, CDR2 YYEKEE (reference sequence). V gave up 1 base and J gave up 12 bases, with 23 bases separating them. The CDR3 protein is CASSLLFTTGLDVPLHF. CDR3 bases: TGTGCCAGCAGCTTGCTGTTTACGACAGGCCTTGATGTACCCCTCCACTTT.